The 2 T cell receptor beta chains listed next were all sequenced from one sample in a study of shared clonotypes between healthy human individuals. Clones were read by immunoSEQ multiplex PCR, and TCRdb kept only the in-frame ones, dropping some. The data contain approximately 2,200,000 clones, 85% to 95% of them singletons. CD45RO-negative CD8 cells positively selected for CCR7 made up the naive population, which excluded terminally differentiated effector memory CD45RA+ cells. Specimen: naive CD8+ T cells from PBMCs. The receptors were sampled from a man between 18 and 29 years old in good health. Some clones in this sample may be carry-over from other donors' samples.

The chain uses TRBV5-6 and TRBJ2-7; a possible D gene is TRBD2 (5 bases). The CDR3 is 13 amino acids. In germline, CDR1 is SGHDT, CDR2 YYEEEE. With 4 bases removed from V and 0 bases from J, the gap between germline ends came to 8 bases. The CDR3 nucleotides read TGTGCCAGCAGCATCGGACTCTCCTACGAGCAGTACTTC. Its translation is CASSIGLSYEQYF.

The genes are TRBV7-6 and TRBJ2-5; perhaps D is TRBD1 or TRBD2 (5 bases each). There are 14 residues in the CDR3. Trimming stripped 5 bases from V and 1 base from J, with 11 bases between. Germline V gives CDR1 SGHVS, CDR2 FNYEAQ. CDR3 nucleotides: TGTGCCAGCAGCAACCGGGACCTCCAAGAGACCCAGTACTTC. It translates to CASSNRDLQETQYF.